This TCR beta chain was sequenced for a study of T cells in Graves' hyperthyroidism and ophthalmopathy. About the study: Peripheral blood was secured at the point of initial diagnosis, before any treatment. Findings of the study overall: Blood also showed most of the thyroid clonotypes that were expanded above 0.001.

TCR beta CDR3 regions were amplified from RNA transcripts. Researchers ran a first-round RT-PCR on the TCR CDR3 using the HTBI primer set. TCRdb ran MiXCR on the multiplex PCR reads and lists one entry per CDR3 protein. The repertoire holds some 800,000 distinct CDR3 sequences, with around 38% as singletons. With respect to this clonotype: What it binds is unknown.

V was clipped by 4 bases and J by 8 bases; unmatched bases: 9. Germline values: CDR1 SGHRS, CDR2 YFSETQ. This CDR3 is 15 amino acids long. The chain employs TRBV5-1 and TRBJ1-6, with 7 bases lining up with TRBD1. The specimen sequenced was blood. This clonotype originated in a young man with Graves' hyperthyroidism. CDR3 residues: CASSADRPPYSPLHF. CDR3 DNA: TGCGCCAGCAGCGCGGACAGGCCGCCGTATTCACCCCTCCACTTT.